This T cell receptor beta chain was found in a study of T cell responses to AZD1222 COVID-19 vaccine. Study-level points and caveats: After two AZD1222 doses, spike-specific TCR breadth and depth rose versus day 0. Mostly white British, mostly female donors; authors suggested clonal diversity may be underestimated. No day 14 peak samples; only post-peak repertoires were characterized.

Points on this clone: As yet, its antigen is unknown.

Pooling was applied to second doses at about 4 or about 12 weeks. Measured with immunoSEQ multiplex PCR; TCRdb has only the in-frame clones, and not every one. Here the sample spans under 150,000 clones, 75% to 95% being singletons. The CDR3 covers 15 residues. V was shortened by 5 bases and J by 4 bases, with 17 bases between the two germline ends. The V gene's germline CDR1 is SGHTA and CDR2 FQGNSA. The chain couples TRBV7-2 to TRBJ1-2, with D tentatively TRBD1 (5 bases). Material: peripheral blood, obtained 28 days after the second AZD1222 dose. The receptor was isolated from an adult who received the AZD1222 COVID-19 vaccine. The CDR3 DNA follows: TGTGCCAGCAGCCGTCCGCCAGGGCTTGGCTATGGCTACACCTTC. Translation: CASSRPPGLGYGYTF.